This T cell receptor beta chain came from a study of CD8 T cells in ankylosing spondylitis. The table lists this clonotype with many counts. What it binds is not known. V shed 2 bases and J 5 bases; nucleotides not matched to a gene: 7. The CDR3 covers 15 residues. Germline V gene data show CDR1 as SGHVS and CDR2 as FNYEAQ. Whole-study results and caveats: Clones linked to disease were reported to show significant enrichment in matched ankylosing spondylitis synovial fluid. What seemed typical of ankylosing spondylitis blood was a TCR beta motif built from several highly homologous variants. Earlier reports found some motif variants in synovial fluid and blood in reactive arthritis.

With molecular barcodes, quantitative 5'-RACE was used to make the TCR beta libraries. TCRdb processed the 5' RACE reads anew with MiXCR; each CDR3 protein has one entry. The sample gives under 250,000 distinct CDR3 sequences, around 8% of which show up once; roughly 4.9% is in the top ten. This sequence originates from a female donor with ankylosing spondylitis or in good health (not recorded which). The chain couples TRBV7-6 to TRBJ2-7, with 9 bases that match TRBD1. The specimen sequenced was blood, either unsorted or a sorted T cell fraction (not recorded which). CDR3 protein: CASSLYRQGVDEQYF. The CDR3 coding sequence is TGTGCCAGCAGCTTATATAGACAGGGGGTCGACGAGCAGTACTTC.